This TCR beta chain was profiled in a study of CD8+CD57+ T cells in acquired aplastic anemia. It was genomic DNA that served as the template for profiling TCR beta VDJ and CDR3. Each CDR3 protein gets one entry after TCRdb re-called the reads with MiXCR. The top ten hold around 0.82% of the sample, which has 400,000 to 600,000 distinct CDR3 sequences, about a third seen once. This clonotype was seen repeatedly, ten times or more. Its matching antigen is unknown. Germline V gene sequence: CDR1 DFQATT, CDR2 SNEGSKA (reference sequence). J gave up 4 bases and V 2 bases, and 3 bases lay outside the gene matches. The length of the CDR3 is 14 residues. Findings of the study overall: Patients shared twenty-nine CD8+ CDR3 sequences with controls.

Individuals selected for sequencing had exhibited CD8+CD57+ cell expansion on flow cytometry. Source material: sorted CD4+, CD8+, or CD8+CD57+ T cells (not recorded which) from PBMCs. This receptor was taken from a human donor with aplastic anemia. The chain links TRBV20-1 to TRBJ1-5, with 9 bases fitting TRBD1. The CDR3 DNA sequence: TGCAGTGCTAGACAGGGGACAGGGAATCAGCCCCAGCATTTT. It translates to CSARQGTGNQPQHF.